The present T cell receptor (beta chain) was sequenced within a study of blood T cell repertoires in COVID-19. About the study: Collection of acute and convalescent COVID-19 samples took place in the United States, Italy and Spain. PBMCs, B-cell-depleted T cells, or T cells were the source of the cDNA or gDNA that made up the material.

As processed by the authors: Reference gene primer amplification gave nucleated cell count estimates. This table comes from immunoSEQ multiplex PCR, and its TCRdb copy is limited to in-frame clones, with some not included. V and J calls and clone size follow that table, whereas D and trimming were derived from the DNA. The data hold under 350,000 clones, with around 89% observed a single time. The V gene's germline CDR1 is MGHRA and CDR2 YSYEKL. V was pared by 4 bases and J by 2 bases, with 14 bases between. This CDR3 spans 15 amino acids. The sequence was obtained from a man aged 35-49 years with acute or convalescent COVID-19. Sequencing was carried out using peripheral blood. The V gene is TRBV4-1, the J gene TRBJ1-2; D gene unclear. The CDR3 protein is CASSPERGWNYGYTF. The CDR3 coding sequence is TGCGCCAGCAGCCCGGAGCGGGGTTGGAACTATGGCTACACCTTC.